The next 23 T cell receptor beta chains were all read from a single sample in a study of shared clonotypes between healthy human individuals. Data came from immunoSEQ multiplex PCR; TCRdb stores just in-frame clones and leaves some out. This sample carries under 2.5 million clones, 85% to 95% of them seen once, and the ten largest clones take around 0.4%. What was sequenced was naive CD4+ T cells from PBMCs. Subset meaning: CD45RA+ positively selected. These receptors all stem from a man between 18 and 29 years old in good health. Some clones in this sample may be carry-over from other donors' samples.

The chain carries TRBV7-3 and TRBJ2-5; 7 nucleotides agree with TRBD2. The trim removed 2 bases at V and 2 bases at J, leaving 5 bases unmatched. The CDR3 consists of 15 residues. Germline CDR1 is SGHTA and CDR2 is FQGTGA. CDR3 loop: CASSLGPAGQETQYF. Here the CDR3 DNA reads TGTGCCAGCAGCTTAGGGCCAGCGGGGCAAGAGACCCAGTACTTC.

The rearrangement uses TRBV4-2 and TRBJ1-5; D uncertain. The CDR3 is made up of 14 amino acids. CDR1 and CDR2 (germline): LGHNA, YNFKEQ. V lost 0 bases to trimming and J lost 11 bases, with 14 bases between them. In nucleotides, the CDR3 is TGTGCCAGCAGCCAAGAGCGTGACAAGGCATCCCAGCATTTT. Translated: CASSQERDKASQHF.

The chain links TRBV23-1 to TRBJ1-5; D is undetermined. TRBV23-1 is identified as an open reading frame with a role that is uncertain. V was clipped by 0 bases and J by 2 bases, with 14 bases between them. This CDR3 has 17 residues. The CDR3 region has the DNA TGCGCCAGCAGTCAATCGAGGAGGGAAGAAGGCAATCAGCCCCAGCATTTT. This codes for CASSQSRREEGNQPQHF.

This clone was seen only once. The rearrangement uses TRBV27 and TRBJ1-4, with a tentative D call TRBD1 (5 bases). There are 16 residues in the CDR3. Germline CDR1 is MNHEY and CDR2 is SMNVEV (reference sequence). V dropped 2 bases and J dropped 0 bases, with 10 bases sitting between them. CDR3 protein: CASSLMQGATNEKLFF. In DNA, the CDR3 is TGTGCCAGCAGTTTAATGCAGGGTGCAACTAATGAAAAACTGTTTTTT. Combining the CDR3 with reference TRBV27 and TRBJ1-4 gives the whole variable domain EAQVTQNPRYLITVTGKKLTVTCSQNMNHEYMSWYRQDPGLGLRQIYYSMNVEVTDKGDVPEGYKVSRKEKRNFPLILESPSPNQTSLYFCASSLMQGATNEKLFFGSGTQLSVL.

This chain connects TRBV6-1 to TRBJ2-7; no firm D call. The V gene lost 0 bases and the J gene lost 2 bases, with 11 bases spanning the gap. Germline V gene sequence: CDR1 MNHNS, CDR2 SASEGT. There are 15 residues in the CDR3. CDR3 in amino acids: CASSEALGRTYEQYF. In nucleotides, the CDR3 is TGTGCCAGCAGTGAAGCACTGGGCCGTACCTACGAGCAGTACTTC.

A note on this clone: Additional DNA sequences in this sample encode the identical CDR3. V is TRBV6-5 and J is TRBJ2-7, with D possibly matching TRBD2 (6 bases). CDR3 size: 14 residues. V lost 0 bases and J lost 3, with 9 bases in between. Germline values: CDR1 MNHEY, CDR2 SVGAGI. CDR3 DNA: TGTGCCAGCAGTTACTCGGCTAGCGTCTACGAGCAGTACTTC. Its protein is CASSYSASVYEQYF.

The chain recombines TRBV4-2 with TRBJ2-1; 14 positions match TRBD2. The trim removed 1 base at V and 10 bases at J, leaving 0 bases unmatched. Looked up from germline, CDR1 is LGHNA and CDR2 is YNFKEQ. The CDR3 extends over 14 amino acids. The CDR3 nucleotides are TGTGCCAGCAGCCAAGGGACTAGCGGGGGGGAGCAGTTCTTC. It is translated as CASSQGTSGGEQFF.

This clone was observed a handful of times. This chain links TRBV7-9 with TRBJ1-1; unclear D gene. The CDR3 length is 13 residues. Germline-derived CDR1 and CDR2 are SEHNR and FQNEAQ (reference sequence). V was pared by 5 bases and J by 4 bases, with 11 bases between. CDR3 bases: TGTGCCAGCAGCGCCGACATGGCCACTGAAGCTTTCTTT. As protein: CASSADMATEAFF.

The gene calls are TRBV9 and TRBJ2-1; D remains ambiguous. Germline CDR1 SGDLS, CDR2 YYNGEE. Trimming shortened V by 0 bases and J by 7 bases, and 14 bases separated the two germline ends. This CDR3 has 15 residues. CDR3 amino acids: CASSVGSFRQNEQFF. The CDR3, as DNA: TGTGCCAGCAGCGTAGGAAGTTTTAGGCAGAATGAGCAGTTCTTC.

The chain carries TRBV4-3 and TRBJ2-4; tentative D call: TRBD1 (5 bases). The germline V gene encodes CDR1 LGHNA and CDR2 YSLEER. The CDR3 is 18 amino acids. Trimming pared 0 bases from V and 0 bases from J, leaving 15 bases between. The DNA for the CDR3 is TGCGCCAGCAGCCAAGACCTACAGGAAGAACTAGCCAAAAACATTCAGTACTTC. This translates into CASSQDLQEELAKNIQYF.

The chain combines TRBV4-1 with TRBJ2-1; TRBD2 matches at 10 bases. The junction had 6 bases not matched to a gene; V was cut back by 4 bases and J by 3 bases. Per the germline V gene, CDR1 is MGHRA and CDR2 is YSYEKL. This CDR3 is built from 16 residues. In nucleotides, the CDR3 is TGCGCCAGCAGCCGGCGGACTAGCGGAGGCTACAATGAGCAGTTCTTC. It specifies CASSRRTSGGYNEQFF.

This chain connects TRBV30 to TRBJ2-7, with D tentatively TRBD2 (6 bases). The CDR3 has 12 amino acids. The germline V gene has CDR1 GTSNPN and CDR2 SVGIG (reference sequence). In nucleotides, the CDR3 is TGTGCTTTGGGGACTTTCTCCTACGAGCAGTACTTC. Protein: CALGTFSYEQYF.

V is TRBV14 and J is TRBJ2-3; 12 bases match TRBD2. Germline CDR1 SGHDN, CDR2 FVKESK. V gave up 1 base and J gave up 4 bases; unmatched junction bases: 6. This CDR3 contains 17 residues. CDR3 DNA: TGTGCCAGCAGCCAAGGGCGGACTAGCGGGAATGCAGATACGCAGTATTTT. This encodes CASSQGRTSGNADTQYF.

The rearrangement uses TRBV15 and TRBJ2-7; 7 positions agree with TRBD2. V dropped 0 bases and J dropped 2; count of bases not matched to a gene: 7. CDR3 length equals 16 residues. Germline CDR1 LNHNV, CDR2 YYDKDF (reference sequence). The CDR3 bases are TGTGCCACCAGCAGAGATCGGGCTAGCGGAGCCTACGAGCAGTACTTC. Translation: CATSRDRASGAYEQYF.

The chain has TRBV6-1 and TRBJ1-4; D remains ambiguous. Per germline, CDR1 MNHNS and CDR2 SASEGT. CDR3 length: 15 residues. The V gene lost 1 base and the J gene lost 6 bases, with 12 bases spanning the gap. The CDR3 DNA follows: TGTGCCAGCAGTGAAGGGACCCCCTCTTATGAAAAACTGTTTTTT. Translating gives CASSEGTPSYEKLFF.

This clone has just one count. Distinct nucleotide sequences in the sample also encode this CDR3. The chain links TRBV5-4 to TRBJ2-3; D unresolved. The CDR3 is 13 residues long. Germline V gene lookup returns CDR1 SGHNT and CDR2 YYREEE (reference sequence). The V end was cut by 1 base, the J end by 0 bases, with 3 bases between. CDR3 sequence: CASSLYSTDTQYF. Written as DNA, the CDR3 is TGTGCCAGCAGCTTGTATAGCACAGATACGCAGTATTTT. Looking up the rest from reference TRBV5-4 and TRBJ2-3 gives the full variable domain: ETGVTQSPTHLIKTRGQQVTLRCSSQSGHNTVSWYQQALGQGPQFIFQYYREEENGRGNFPPRFSGLQFPNYSSELNVNALELDDSALYLCASSLYSTDTQYFGPGTRLTVL.

This chain connects TRBV7-9 to TRBJ1-5; D may be TRBD1 (6 bases). Germline V gives CDR1 SEHNR, CDR2 FQNEAQ (reference sequence). The CDR3 is 16 amino acids. The V gene lost 5 bases and the J gene lost 0 bases, with 14 bases spanning the gap. CDR3: CASSRTGDTSNQPQHF. The CDR3 DNA is TGTGCCAGCAGCCGAACCGGGGACACTAGCAATCAGCCCCAGCATTTT.

The J gene is TRBJ1-1, the V gene TRBV11-1; 8 bases fit TRBD1. The germline gives CDR1 SGHAT, CDR2 FQDESV (reference sequence). V was pared by 4 bases and J by 6 bases, with 13 bases of the junction left unmatched. The CDR3 is made up of 16 amino acids. CDR3 DNA sequence: TGTGCCAGCAGCTCCAAAAAACAGGGGGACTATTCTGAAGCTTTCTTT. This translates into CASSSKKQGDYSEAFF.

The V call is TRBV6-1, the J call TRBJ2-6; D perhaps matches TRBD1 (6 bases). V shed 6 bases and J shed 2 bases, with 8 bases lying between them. The CDR3 covers 14 residues. The germline CDR1 and CDR2 sequences are MNHNS and SASEGT. CDR3 DNA sequence: TGTGCCAGCAGCACAGGGCCTGGGGCCAACGTCCTGACTTTC. Translated: CASSTGPGANVLTF.

V usage is TRBV5-1 and J usage is TRBJ2-7, with TRBD2 matching over 10 bases. Germline CDR1 is SGHRS and CDR2 is YFSETQ. V shed 5 bases, J shed 7 bases, and the junction held 6 bases outside the gene matches. The CDR3 contains 13 residues. In DNA form, the CDR3 reads TGCGCCAGCAGGCCCAGCGGGAGGGGGGAGCAGTACTTC. It translates to CASRPSGRGEQYF.

The chain recombines TRBV2 with TRBJ2-6, with D unresolved. Trimming took off 5 bases at V and 2 bases at J, with 10 bases between the two ends. CDR3 size: 15 residues. Looked up from germline, CDR1 is SNHLY and CDR2 is FYNNEI. The CDR3 loop reads CASSFSPTGANVLTF. The CDR3 DNA reads as TGTGCCAGCAGTTTTAGTCCCACTGGGGCCAACGTCCTGACTTTC.

V usage is TRBV9 and J usage is TRBJ1-4, with 7 bases identical to TRBD1. Germline trimming cut 0 bases from V and 8 bases from J; bases unmatched to any gene: 7. This CDR3 region has 15 residues. CDR1 SGDLS and CDR2 YYNGEE come from the germline V gene. In nucleotides, the CDR3 is TGTGCCAGCAGCGTAGGAGGGGTGGGACAGGAAAAACTGTTTTTT. Encoded protein: CASSVGGVGQEKLFF.

The chain recombines TRBV19 with TRBJ1-1; D is unresolved. Trimming left V 3 bases short and J 2 bases short, with 10 bases between. CDR1 is LNHDA and CDR2 is SQIVND in the germline V gene (reference sequence). CDR3 size: 14 residues. The CDR3 region is CASSISQANTEAFF. CDR3 coding DNA: TGTGCCAGTAGTATTAGTCAGGCTAACACTGAAGCTTTCTTT.